A selection of T cell receptor beta chains follows, all from one sample in a study of blood T cell repertoires in COVID-19. Method: immunoSEQ multiplex PCR; TCRdb's copy keeps in-frame clones and lacks some. Of over 50,000 clones in the sample, 84% were seen once. Sequencing was carried out using peripheral blood. Receptor source: a man in his sixties with COVID-19, enrolled during active disease. Both conserved end residues are part of each CDR3. D genes are given only for firm matches. Clone size is shown for a subset of rows, as once, few, many or a class of expanded clone.

V,D,J,size,length,DNA,CDR3
TRBV2,NA,TRBJ2-5,NA,11,TGTGCCAGCAGGACAGAAGAGACCCAGTACTTC,CASRTEETQYF
TRBV2,NA,TRBJ1-1,NA,12,TGTGCCAGCAGAGGGGATGGGGCTGAAGCTTTCTTT,CASRGDGAEAFF
TRBV19,TRBD1,TRBJ2-3,NA,16,TGTGCCAGTAGTAATACAGGGGCCCCGTCCACAGATACGCAGTATTTT,CASSNTGAPSTDTQYF
TRBV5-1,TRBD1,TRBJ1-4,NA,15,TGCGCCAGCAGCTTGGAGGGACAGGGAAGTGAAAAACTGTTTTTT,CASSLEGQGSEKLFF
TRBV27,TRBD1,TRBJ1-5,NA,14,TGTGCCAGCAGTCCGGGACAGAGCAATCAGCCCCAGCATTTT,CASSPGQSNQPQHF
TRBV6-5,NA,TRBJ1-2,NA,15,TGTGCCAGCAGCGCCAACTCGGGAGCTAACTATGGCTACACCTTC,CASSANSGANYGYTF
TRBV5-4,TRBD2,TRBJ2-1,NA,15,TGTGCCAGCAGCTTGGCGGGAGGGTACGGGAATGAGCAGTTCTTC,CASSLAGGYGNEQFF
TRBV5-4,TRBD1,TRBJ1-2,NA,17,TGTGCCAGCAGCTCGGGACAGGACGCCGGGACTTTATATGGCTACACCTTC,CASSSGQDAGTLYGYTF
TRBV6-5,NA,TRBJ1-5,NA,15,TGTGCCAGCAGTTACGGTGCAGGCCCCAATCAGCCCCAGCATTTT,CASSYGAGPNQPQHF
TRBV11-2,NA,TRBJ2-3,NA,15,TGTGCCAGCAGCTTAGCAGCCCAGGGGTGGGATACGCAGTATTTT,CASSLAAQGWDTQYF
TRBV5-6,NA,TRBJ1-4,NA,13,TGTGCCAGCAGCTTGTTTGGGGCGCAAAAACTGTTTTTT,CASSLFGAQKLFF
TRBV20-1,NA,TRBJ1-2,few,11,TGCAGTGCTAGATCCCGGTATGGCTACACCTTC,CSARSRYGYTF
TRBV9,TRBD1,TRBJ1-4,NA,15,TGTGCCAGCAGCGAGGGGACAGATGGCAGTGAAAAACTGTTTTTT,CASSEGTDGSEKLFF
TRBV5-1,TRBD1,TRBJ2-3,NA,18,TGCGCCAGCAGCCCACAACAAAGGGGACAGAGCCTTCTCGATACGCAGTATTTT,CASSPQQRGQSLLDTQYF
TRBV29-1,NA,TRBJ2-2,NA,15,TGCAGCGTTTACCTAGCGTATTCGAACACCGGGGAGCTGTTTTTT,CSVYLAYSNTGELFF
TRBV24-1,NA,TRBJ1-4,NA,17,TGTGCCACCAGTGATTCGACCCTTGACACAACTAATGAAAAACTGTTTTTT,CATSDSTLDTTNEKLFF
TRBV3-1/TRBV3-2,NA,TRBJ2-4,NA,12,TGTGCCAGCAGCCCTGAGGGCGACATTCAGTACTTC,CASSPEGDIQYF
TRBV7-2,NA,TRBJ1-5,NA,14,TGTGCCAGCAGCTTAGACCAGGGGTATCAGCCCCAGCATTTT,CASSLDQGYQPQHF
TRBV6-5,TRBD1,TRBJ2-7,many,15,TGTGCCAGCAGGGAGACATGGGGACAGGGCCGCGAGCAGTACTTC,CASRETWGQGREQYF
TRBV7-9,NA,TRBJ2-6,NA,15,TGTGCCAGCAGCAAAGACAGAGCTGGGGCCAACGTCCTGACTTTC,CASSKDRAGANVLTF
TRBV5-1,NA,TRBJ1-6,few,16,TGCGCCAGCAGCCCCCAGGGAGGGTTTGAAGATTCACCCCTCCACTTT,CASSPQGGFEDSPLHF
TRBV4-1,TRBD1,TRBJ2-7,NA,15,TGCGCCAGCAGGGGGGACAGGGGGCCATCCTACGAGCAGTACTTC,CASRGDRGPSYEQYF
TRBV4-2,TRBD2,TRBJ2-7,NA,15,TGTGCCAGCAGCCAGGGACTAGCGGGACTCTACGAGCAGTACTTC,CASSQGLAGLYEQYF
TRBV6-5,NA,TRBJ1-4,NA,13,TGTGCCAGCAGTTACTCGAGAAGGGGGAAACTGTTTTTT,CASSYSRRGKLFF
TRBV5-4,TRBD1,TRBJ2-6,NA,18,TGTGCCAGCAGCCTCGGGACAGGGGGCGCGTCTGGGGCCAACGTCCTGACTTTC,CASSLGTGGASGANVLTF
TRBV18,NA,TRBJ1-1,NA,15,TGTGCCAGCTCACCACCATCCAGAACGAACACTGAAGCTTTCTTT,CASSPPSRTNTEAFF
TRBV18,NA,TRBJ2-7,NA,14,TGTGCCAGCTCACCACTCGACTCCGCTGGTGAGCAGTACTTC,CASSPLDSAGEQYF
TRBV27,TRBD1,TRBJ1-4,NA,16,TGTGCCAGCAGAGCATTCCCGGACAGGGTTAATGAAAAACTGTTTTTT,CASRAFPDRVNEKLFF
TRBV23-1,NA,TRBJ1-4,NA,11,TGCGCCGGGAGGCCTTTTGAAAAACTGTTTTTT,CAGRPFEKLFF
TRBV5-1,TRBD1,TRBJ2-5,NA,14,TGCGCCAGCAGGAGGGGGCCGGACGGGGAGACCCAGTACTTC,CASRRGPDGETQYF
TRBV5-1,TRBD1,TRBJ1-2,NA,15,TGCGCCAGCAGCTTGGGACAGGGTGGGGGCTATGGCTACACCTTC,CASSLGQGGGYGYTF
TRBV30,TRBD1,TRBJ2-5,NA,12,TGTGCCTGGGGAACAGGGGGAGAGACCCAGTACTTC,CAWGTGGETQYF
TRBV7-2,TRBD2,TRBJ2-1,NA,16,TGTGCCAGCAACCTAAAAGCGGGAGGTTCCTACAATGAGCAGTTCTTC,CASNLKAGGSYNEQFF
TRBV5-1,NA,TRBJ1-6,NA,14,TGCGCCAGCAGTTCCGGTCAAGAGAATTCACCCCTCCACTTT,CASSSGQENSPLHF
TRBV6-5,TRBD1,TRBJ1-5,few,13,TGTGCCAGCAGTCTTGACAGGGGGCAGCCCCAGCATTTT,CASSLDRGQPQHF
TRBV6-6,TRBD2,TRBJ2-4,NA,15,TGTGCCAGCAGTTTGGGCGTCGGGGGGGCTTCTATTCAGTACTTC,CASSLGVGGASIQYF
TRBV29-1,NA,TRBJ1-4,NA,12,TGCAGCGTTCAAGGGGCAGATGAAAAACTGTTTTTT,CSVQGADEKLFF
TRBV5-1,TRBD2,TRBJ2-4,NA,18,TGCGCCAGCAGCTTGGGGTACTTTAGCGGGGAAGCCAAAAACATTCAGTACTTC,CASSLGYFSGEAKNIQYF
TRBV2,TRBD2,TRBJ2-1,NA,13,TGTGCCAGCAGGTCTAGCGGGGGGGCCGAGGAGTTCTTC,CASRSSGGAEEFF
TRBV6-5,TRBD1,TRBJ1-5,NA,14,TGTGCCAGCAGTTGGGACAGTTCCTATCAGCCCCAGCATTTT,CASSWDSSYQPQHF
TRBV7-3,TRBD1,TRBJ2-3,NA,17,TGTGCCAGCAGCTGGGGTTCGACAGGGGCTAGCACAGATACGCAGTATTTT,CASSWGSTGASTDTQYF